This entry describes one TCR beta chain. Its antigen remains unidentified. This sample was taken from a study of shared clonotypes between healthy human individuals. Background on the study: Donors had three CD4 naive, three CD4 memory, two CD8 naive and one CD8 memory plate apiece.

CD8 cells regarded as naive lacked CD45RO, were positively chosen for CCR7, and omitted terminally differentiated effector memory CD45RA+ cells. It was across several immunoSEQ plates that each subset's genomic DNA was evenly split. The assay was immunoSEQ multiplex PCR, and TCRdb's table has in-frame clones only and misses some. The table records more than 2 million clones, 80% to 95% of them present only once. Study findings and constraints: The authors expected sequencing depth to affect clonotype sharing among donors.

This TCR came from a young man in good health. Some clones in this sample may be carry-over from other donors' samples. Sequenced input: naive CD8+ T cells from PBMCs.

CDR3 coding DNA: TGTGCCAGCAGCAACGACCCGGGGCGCGGGACTGAAGCTTTCTTT. Translation: CASSNDPGRGTEAFF. The chain joins TRBV6-5 to TRBJ1-1; D might be TRBD1 (5 bases). The V gene lost 6 bases and the J gene lost 5 bases, with 19 bases spanning the gap. The germline V gene encodes CDR1 MNHEY and CDR2 SVGAGI. CDR3 length equals 15 residues.